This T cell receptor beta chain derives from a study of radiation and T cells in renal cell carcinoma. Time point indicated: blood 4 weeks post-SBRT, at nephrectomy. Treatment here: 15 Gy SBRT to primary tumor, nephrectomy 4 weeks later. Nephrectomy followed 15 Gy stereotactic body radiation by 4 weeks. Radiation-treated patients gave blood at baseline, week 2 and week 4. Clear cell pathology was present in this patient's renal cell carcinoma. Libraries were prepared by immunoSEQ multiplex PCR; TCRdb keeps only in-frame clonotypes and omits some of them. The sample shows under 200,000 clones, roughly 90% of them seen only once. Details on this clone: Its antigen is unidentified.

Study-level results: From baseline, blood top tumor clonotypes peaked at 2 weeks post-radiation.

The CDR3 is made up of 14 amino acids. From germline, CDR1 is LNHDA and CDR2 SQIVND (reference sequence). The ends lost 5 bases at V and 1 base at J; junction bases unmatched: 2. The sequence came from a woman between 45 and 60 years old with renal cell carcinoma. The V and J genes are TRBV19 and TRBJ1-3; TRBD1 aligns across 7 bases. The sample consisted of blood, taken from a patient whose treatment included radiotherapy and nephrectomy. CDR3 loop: CASSEQGSGNTIYF. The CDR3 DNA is TGTGCCAGTAGTGAACAGGGGTCTGGAAACACCATATATTTT. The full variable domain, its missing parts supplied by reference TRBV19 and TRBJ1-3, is DGGITQSPKYLFRKEGQNVTLSCEQNLNHDAMYWYRQDPGQGLRLIYYSQIVNDFQKGDIAEGYSVSREKKESFPLTVTSAQKNPTAFYLCASSEQGSGNTIYFGEGSWLTVV.